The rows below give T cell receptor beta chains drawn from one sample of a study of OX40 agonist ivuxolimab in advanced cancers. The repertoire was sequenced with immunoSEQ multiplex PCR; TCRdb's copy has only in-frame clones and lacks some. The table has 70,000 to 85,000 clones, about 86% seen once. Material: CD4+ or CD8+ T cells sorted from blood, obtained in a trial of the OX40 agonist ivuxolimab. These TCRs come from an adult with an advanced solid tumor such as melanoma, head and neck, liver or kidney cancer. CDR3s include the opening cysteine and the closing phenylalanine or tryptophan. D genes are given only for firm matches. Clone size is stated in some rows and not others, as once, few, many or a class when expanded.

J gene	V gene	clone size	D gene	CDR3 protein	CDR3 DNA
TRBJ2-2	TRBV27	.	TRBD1	CASSSRGLGELFF	TGTGCCAGCAGTTCCAGGGGGCTGGGGGAGCTGTTTTTT
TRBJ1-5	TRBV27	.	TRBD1	CASSWQGASQPQHF	TGTGCCAGCAGTTGGCAGGGGGCAAGTCAGCCCCAGCATTTT
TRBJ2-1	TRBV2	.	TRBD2	CASRRLAGDLYNEQFF	TGTGCCAGCAGGCGACTAGCGGGGGACCTGTACAATGAGCAGTTCTTC
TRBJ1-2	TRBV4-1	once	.	CASSQDDLERGYGYTF	TGCGCCAGCAGCCAAGATGACCTCGAACGAGGCTATGGCTACACCTTC
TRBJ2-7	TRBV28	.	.	CASRTRSRNYEQYF	TGTGCCAGCAGGACCCGCTCAAGAAACTACGAGCAGTACTTC
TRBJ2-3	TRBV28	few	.	CASIRGGGPSTDTQYF	TGTGCCAGCATTCGAGGAGGCGGGCCTAGCACAGATACGCAGTATTTT
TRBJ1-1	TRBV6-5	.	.	CASSFFGKEAFF	TGTGCCAGCAGTTTTTTCGGGAAGGAAGCTTTCTTT
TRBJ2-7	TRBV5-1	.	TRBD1	CASSTNPDRASYEQYF	TGCGCCAGCAGCACCAATCCCGACAGGGCCTCCTACGAGCAGTACTTC
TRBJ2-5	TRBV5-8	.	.	CASSLVVSSGQETQYF	TGTGCCAGCAGCTTGGTAGTGTCGTCGGGGCAAGAGACCCAGTACTTC
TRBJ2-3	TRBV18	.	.	CASSLTDTQYF	TGTGCCAGCTCCCTCACAGATACGCAGTATTTT